Following are 15 T cell receptor beta chains from one sample sequenced in a study of T cell changes during pregnancy in multiple sclerosis. Profiling relied on immunoSEQ multiplex PCR, and the TCRdb table lists in-frame clones only, not all of them. In the table there are about 80,000 clones, roughly 90% of which are singletons. The starting material was peripheral blood, obtained before pregnancy. All receptors come from a female donor with multiple sclerosis, enrolled in a pregnancy study.

V usage is TRBV5-6 and J usage is TRBJ2-3; the match to TRBD2 covers 7 bases. This CDR3 region has 16 residues. With 0 bases clipped from V and 6 bases from J, the junction kept 10 bases outside the gene matches. CDR1 is SGHDT and CDR2 is YYEEEE in the germline V gene. The CDR3, as DNA: TGTGCCAGCAGCTTGGATCTACTTGGGCGGGGGGATACGCAGTATTTT. Its translation is CASSLDLLGRGDTQYF.

This chain connects TRBV5-4 to TRBJ2-7; 7 nucleotides match TRBD2. Per germline, CDR1 SGHNT and CDR2 YYREEE (reference sequence). This CDR3 contains 17 residues. V was clipped by 1 base and J by 0 bases; unmatched bases: 10. This chain's CDR3 is CASSLRRMGGDSYEQYF. The CDR3 DNA sequence: TGTGCCAGCAGCTTGAGGAGAATGGGGGGGGACTCCTACGAGCAGTACTTC.

The chain recombines TRBV6-4 with TRBJ2-3; 9 bases line up with TRBD2. The CDR3 totals 15 residues. Germline-derived CDR1 and CDR2 are MRHNA and SNTAGT. Unmatched junction bases numbered 3, after V lost 4 bases and J lost 1 base. The CDR3 region is CASSGASGGTDTQYF. In DNA form, the CDR3 reads TGTGCCAGCAGTGGGGCTAGCGGGGGCACAGATACGCAGTATTTT.

This chain links TRBV18 with TRBJ1-1; D unresolved. Looked up from germline, CDR1 is KGHSH and CDR2 is LQKENI. The CDR3 is made up of 16 amino acids. V was clipped by 2 bases and J by 0 bases, with 13 bases between them. The CDR3 coding sequence is TGTGCCAGCTCACCATGGAGGGATAACATGAACACTGAAGCTTTCTTT. This translates into CASSPWRDNMNTEAFF.

The J gene is TRBJ2-5, the V gene TRBV7-2, with 9 bases that match TRBD2. The CDR3 spans 16 residues. Germline V gene data show CDR1 as SGHTA and CDR2 as FQGNSA. The V gene end was trimmed by 0 bases and the J gene end by 6 bases; junction bases not matched to a gene: 8. DNA for the CDR3: TGTGCCAGCAGCTTAGCGCTGGGGACTAGCTCGAAGACCCAGTACTTC. This codes for CASSLALGTSSKTQYF.

The chain recombines TRBV6-1 with TRBJ2-2; possible D gene TRBD2, 5 bases. Deletions cut 6 bases from V and 6 bases from J, with 17 bases between. Looked up from germline, CDR1 is MNHNS and CDR2 is SASEGT. This CDR3 is built from 15 residues. This CDR3 is CASSEGFRMPGELFF. CDR3 DNA sequence: TGTGCCAGCAGCGAGGGTTTCCGAATGCCCGGGGAGCTGTTTTTT.

This rearrangement joins TRBV25-1 to TRBJ2-1; 9 bases match TRBD1. The CDR3 loop spans 13 amino acids. With V trimmed by 8 bases and J by 8 bases, 7 bases remained unmatched. The germline CDR1 and CDR2 sequences are MGHDK and SYGVNS. The CDR3 DNA reads TGTGCCAGCCGAAAACAGGGGGCCGATGAGCAGTTCTTC. This sequence encodes CASRKQGADEQFF. Using reference TRBV25-1 and TRBJ2-1 for the parts outside the CDR3, the full variable domain is EADIYQTPRYLVIGTGKKITLECSQTMGHDKMYWYQQDPGMELHLIHYSYGVNSTEKGDLSSESTVSRIRTEHFPLTLESARPSHTSQYLCASRKQGADEQFFGPGTRLTVL.

This chain uses TRBV7-2 with TRBJ1-2; D remains ambiguous. V shed 0 bases and J shed 5 bases, with 7 bases lying between them. The germline V gene has CDR1 SGHTA and CDR2 FQGNSA. CDR3 length: 13 residues. The CDR3, as DNA: TGTGCCAGCAGCTTAGCTTCCGGGTATGGCTACACCTTC. Protein product: CASSLASGYGYTF. Filled out from reference TRBV7-2 and TRBJ1-2, the complete variable domain reads GAGVSQSPSNKVTEKGKDVELRCDPISGHTALYWYRQSLGQGLEFLIYFQGNSAPDKSGLPSDRFSAERTGGSVSTLTIQRTQQEDSAVYLCASSLASGYGYTFGSGTRLTVV.

In this sample, this clone turned up once. CDR3 protein: CASSSGGQPQHF. Written as DNA, the CDR3 is TGTGCCAGCAGCTCCGGGGGACAGCCCCAGCATTTT. The chain is built from TRBV7-2 and TRBJ1-5, with D tentatively TRBD1 (5 bases). The CDR3 length is 12 residues. Trimming left V 4 bases short and J 7 bases short, with 8 bases between. Germline CDR1 SGHTA, CDR2 FQGNSA.

This clone appeared many times. The genes are TRBV10-3 and TRBJ1-6; 7 bases line up with TRBD1. Trimming took 4 bases from V and 7 from J; bases not matched to a gene: 7. CDR1 ENHRY and CDR2 SYGVKD come from the germline V gene. The CDR3 is 15 residues long. CDR3 DNA: TGTGCCATCAGTGTAAGACAGGGAGGCAATTCACCCCTCCACTTT. The encoded protein is CAISVRQGGNSPLHF.

This clone was counted a single time. The junction shows a germline mismatch at one end, possibly a read error. J is TRBJ1-2 and V is TRBV10-3; no firm D call. This CDR3 has 14 amino acids. Germline V gene data show CDR1 as ENHRY and CDR2 as SYGVKD. The CDR3 DNA is TGTGCCATCCGTGATGATGGGAGGGTATATGGCTACACCTTC. Protein product: CAIRDDGRVYGYTF.

The rearrangement uses TRBV6-6 and TRBJ1-3; D perhaps matches TRBD1 (6 bases). CDR3 length: 14 amino acids. CDR1 is MNHNY and CDR2 is SVGAGI in the germline V gene (reference sequence). V lost 0 bases, J lost 3 bases, and 6 bases lay in between. The CDR3: CASSYSGGGNTIYF. The CDR3 bases are TGTGCCAGCAGTTACTCAGGGGGTGGAAACACCATATATTTT.

The chain carries TRBV7-2 and TRBJ2-7; D possibly corresponds to TRBD1 (5 bases). CDR1 is SGHTA and CDR2 is FQGNSA in the germline V gene. Trimming cost V 2 bases and J 0 bases, with 11 bases left between them. This CDR3 is 15 amino acids long. The CDR3 DNA reads as TGTGCCAGCAGCTTACCCCCAGGGCACTCCTACGAGCAGTACTTC. Translating gives CASSLPPGHSYEQYF.

This rearrangement joins TRBV9 to TRBJ1-1; a possible D gene is TRBD1 (6 bases). Germline CDR1 and CDR2: SGDLS and YYNGEE. V shed 2 bases and J shed 5 bases, with 16 bases lying between them. This CDR3 is 15 amino acids long. The CDR3 loop is CASSVGGRAQTEAFF. The DNA of the CDR3 is TGTGCCAGCAGCGTTGGGGGCAGGGCACAAACTGAAGCTTTCTTT. The complete variable domain, with remaining parts taken from reference TRBV9 and TRBJ1-1, reads DSGVTQTPKHLITATGQRVTLRCSPRSGDLSVYWYQQSLDQGLQFLIQYYNGEERAKGNILERFSAQQFPDLHSELNLSSLELGDSALYFCASSVGGRAQTEAFFGQGTRLTVV.

This chain connects TRBV7-3 to TRBJ1-1, with TRBD1 matching 7 bases. The junction had 11 bases not matched to a gene; V was cut back by 2 bases and J by 5 bases. CDR1 and CDR2 (germline): SGHTA, FQGTGA. The CDR3 contains 16 residues. The CDR3 loop reads CASSLRQGSGGTEAFF. CDR3 DNA sequence: TGTGCCAGCAGCTTACGACAGGGATCGGGAGGGACTGAAGCTTTCTTT.